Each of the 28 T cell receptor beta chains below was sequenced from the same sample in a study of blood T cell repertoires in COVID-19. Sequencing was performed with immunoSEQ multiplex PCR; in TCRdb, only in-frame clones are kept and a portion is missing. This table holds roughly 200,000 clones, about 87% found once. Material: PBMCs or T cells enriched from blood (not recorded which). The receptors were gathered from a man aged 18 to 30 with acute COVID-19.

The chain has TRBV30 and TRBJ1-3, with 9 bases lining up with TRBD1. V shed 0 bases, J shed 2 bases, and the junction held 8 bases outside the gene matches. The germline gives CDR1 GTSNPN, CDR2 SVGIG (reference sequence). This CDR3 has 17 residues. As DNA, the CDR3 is TGTGCCTGGAGTGTACGAGGGACAGGGTGTACTGGAAACACCATATATTTT. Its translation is CAWSVRGTGCTGNTIYF.

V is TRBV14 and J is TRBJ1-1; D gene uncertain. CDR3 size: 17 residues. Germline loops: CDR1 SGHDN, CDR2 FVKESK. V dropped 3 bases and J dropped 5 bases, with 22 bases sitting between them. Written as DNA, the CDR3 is TGTGCCAGCAGCCATCAAAGAGGGCGGGATATCAGTACTGAAGCTTTCTTT. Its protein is CASSHQRGRDISTEAFF.

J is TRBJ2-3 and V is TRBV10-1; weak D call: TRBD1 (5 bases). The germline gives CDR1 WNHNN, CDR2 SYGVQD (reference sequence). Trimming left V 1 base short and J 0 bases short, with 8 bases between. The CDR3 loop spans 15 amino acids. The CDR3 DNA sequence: TGCGCCAGCAGTGAGTACAGGACCAGCACAGATACGCAGTATTTT. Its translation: CASSEYRTSTDTQYF.

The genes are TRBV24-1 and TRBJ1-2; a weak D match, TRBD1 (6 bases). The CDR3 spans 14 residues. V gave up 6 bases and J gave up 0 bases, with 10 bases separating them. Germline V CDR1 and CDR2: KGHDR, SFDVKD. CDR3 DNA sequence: TGTGCCACCAGTCTAGGACAGACTAACTATGGCTACACCTTC. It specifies CATSLGQTNYGYTF.

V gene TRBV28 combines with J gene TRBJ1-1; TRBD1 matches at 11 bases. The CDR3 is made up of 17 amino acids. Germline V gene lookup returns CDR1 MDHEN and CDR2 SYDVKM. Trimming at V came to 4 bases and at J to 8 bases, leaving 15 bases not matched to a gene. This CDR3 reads CASSSWLTGQGAIEAFF. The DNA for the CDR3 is TGTGCCAGCAGTTCCTGGCTAACCGGACAGGGGGCAATAGAAGCTTTCTTT.

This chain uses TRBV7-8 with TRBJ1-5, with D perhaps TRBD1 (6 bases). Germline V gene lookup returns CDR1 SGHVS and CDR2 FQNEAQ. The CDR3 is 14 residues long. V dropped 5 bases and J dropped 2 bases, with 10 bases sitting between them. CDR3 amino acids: CASSQTGGNQPQHF. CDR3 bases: TGTGCCAGCAGCCAGACAGGAGGCAATCAGCCCCAGCATTTT.

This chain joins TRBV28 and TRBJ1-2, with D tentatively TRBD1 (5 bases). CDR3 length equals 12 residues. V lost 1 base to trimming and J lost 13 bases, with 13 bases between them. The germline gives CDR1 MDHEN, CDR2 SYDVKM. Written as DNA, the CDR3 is TGTGCCAGCAGTTTATATTCCAGGGCTGGCACCTTC. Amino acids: CASSLYSRAGTF.

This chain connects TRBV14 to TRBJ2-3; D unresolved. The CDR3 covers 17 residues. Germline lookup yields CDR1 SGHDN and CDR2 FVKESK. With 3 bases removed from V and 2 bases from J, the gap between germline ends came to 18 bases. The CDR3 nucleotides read TGTGCCAGCAGCCACCGGGTCGGCGGAGAACTCACAGATACGCAGTATTTT. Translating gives CASSHRVGGELTDTQYF.

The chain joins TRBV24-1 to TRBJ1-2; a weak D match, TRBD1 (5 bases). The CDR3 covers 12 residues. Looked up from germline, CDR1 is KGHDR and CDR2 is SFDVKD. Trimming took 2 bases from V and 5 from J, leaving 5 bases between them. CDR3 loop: CATSDSGYGYTF. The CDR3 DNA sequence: TGTGCCACCAGTGATTCAGGGTATGGCTACACCTTC.

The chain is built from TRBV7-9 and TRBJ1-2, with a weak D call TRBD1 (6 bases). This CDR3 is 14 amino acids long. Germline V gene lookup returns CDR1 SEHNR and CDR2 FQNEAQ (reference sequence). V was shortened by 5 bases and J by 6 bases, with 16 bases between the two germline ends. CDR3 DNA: TGTGCCAGCAGCCTAGGCACCGGACAGAATGGCTACACCTTC. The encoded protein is CASSLGTGQNGYTF.

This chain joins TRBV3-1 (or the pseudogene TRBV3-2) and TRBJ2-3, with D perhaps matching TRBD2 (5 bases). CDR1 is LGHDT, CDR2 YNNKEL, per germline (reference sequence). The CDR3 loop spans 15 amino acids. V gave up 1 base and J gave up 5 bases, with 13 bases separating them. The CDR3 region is CASSQVSTGIDTQYF. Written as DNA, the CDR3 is TGTGCCAGCAGCCAAGTCTCCACGGGGATAGATACGCAGTATTTT.

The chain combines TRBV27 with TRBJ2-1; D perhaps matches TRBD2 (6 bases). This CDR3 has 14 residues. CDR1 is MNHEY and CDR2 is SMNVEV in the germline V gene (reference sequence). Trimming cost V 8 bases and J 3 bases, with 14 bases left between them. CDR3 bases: TGTGCCAGCCCCCGCGGGACTTTCTACAATGAGCAGTTCTTC. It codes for CASPRGTFYNEQFF.

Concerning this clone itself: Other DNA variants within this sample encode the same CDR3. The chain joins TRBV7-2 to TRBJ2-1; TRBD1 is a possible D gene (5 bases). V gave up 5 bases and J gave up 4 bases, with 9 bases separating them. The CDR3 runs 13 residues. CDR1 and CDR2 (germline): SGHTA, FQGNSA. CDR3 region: CASSPGQYNEQFF. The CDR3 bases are TGTGCCAGCAGCCCAGGACAATACAATGAGCAGTTCTTC.

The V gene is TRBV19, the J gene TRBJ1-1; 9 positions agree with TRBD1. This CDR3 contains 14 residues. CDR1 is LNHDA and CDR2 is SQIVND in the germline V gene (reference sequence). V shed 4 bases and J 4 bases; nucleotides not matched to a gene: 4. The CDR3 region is CASSTGDRATEAFF. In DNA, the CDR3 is TGTGCCAGTAGTACAGGGGACAGGGCCACTGAAGCTTTCTTT.

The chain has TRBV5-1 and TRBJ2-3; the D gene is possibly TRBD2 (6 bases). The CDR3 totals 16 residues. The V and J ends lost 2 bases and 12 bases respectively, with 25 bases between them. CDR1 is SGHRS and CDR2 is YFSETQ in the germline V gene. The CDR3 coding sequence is TGCGCCAGCAGCTTAGGGAGCGCCTCCCGCGGGGATTCACAGTATTTT. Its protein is CASSLGSASRGDSQYF.

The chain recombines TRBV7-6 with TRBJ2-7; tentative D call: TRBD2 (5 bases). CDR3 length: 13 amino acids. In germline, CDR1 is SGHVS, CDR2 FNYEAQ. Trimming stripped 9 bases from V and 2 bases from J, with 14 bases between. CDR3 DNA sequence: TGTGCCAGTGCGATGGAGGCAGCCTACGAGCAGTACTTC. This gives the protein CASAMEAAYEQYF. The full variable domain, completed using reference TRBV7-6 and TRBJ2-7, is GAGVSQSPRYKVTKRGQDVALRCDPISGHVSLYWYRQALGQGPEFLTYFNYEAQQDKSGLPNDRFSAERPEGSISTLTIQRTEQRDSAMYRCASAMEAAYEQYFGPGTRLTVT.

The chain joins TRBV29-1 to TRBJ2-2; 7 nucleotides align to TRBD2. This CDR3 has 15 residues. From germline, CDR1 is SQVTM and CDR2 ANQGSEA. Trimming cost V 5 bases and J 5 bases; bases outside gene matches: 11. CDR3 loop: CSVLPGGGWTGELFF. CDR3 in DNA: TGCAGCGTTCTCCCTGGGGGAGGGTGGACCGGGGAGCTGTTTTTT.

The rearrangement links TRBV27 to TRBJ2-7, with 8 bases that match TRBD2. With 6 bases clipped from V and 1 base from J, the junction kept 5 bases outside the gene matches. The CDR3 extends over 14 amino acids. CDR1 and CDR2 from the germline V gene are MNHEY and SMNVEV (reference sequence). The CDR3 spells CASSWGGGSYEQYF. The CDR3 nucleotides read TGTGCCAGCAGCTGGGGCGGGGGGTCCTACGAGCAGTACTTC.

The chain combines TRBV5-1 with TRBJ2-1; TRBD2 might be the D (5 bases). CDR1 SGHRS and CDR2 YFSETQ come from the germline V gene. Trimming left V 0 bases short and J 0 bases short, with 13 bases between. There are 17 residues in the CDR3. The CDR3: CASSLASGGGSYNEQFF. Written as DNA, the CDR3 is TGCGCCAGCAGCTTGGCCTCTGGCGGAGGCTCCTACAATGAGCAGTTCTTC.

The CDR3 loop reads CASSPSSGNTIYF. The CDR3 DNA is TGTGCCAGTTCTCCGAGCTCTGGAAACACCATATATTTT. The chain joins TRBV2 to TRBJ1-3; D call uncertain. The CDR3 runs 13 residues. V was shortened by 9 bases and J by 0 bases, with 9 bases between the two germline ends. Germline CDR1 reads SNHLY; CDR2 reads FYNNEI.

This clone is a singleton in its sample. The CDR3 protein is CASSVFSEAISGNTIYF. The CDR3 DNA reads TGTGCCAGCAGCGTATTCAGCGAAGCCATCTCTGGAAACACCATATATTTT. The rearrangement uses TRBV9 and TRBJ1-3; D not certain. This CDR3 comprises 17 residues. Trimming removed 1 base from V and 0 bases from J, with 14 bases in between. Germline V gene lookup returns CDR1 SGDLS and CDR2 YYNGEE. The complete variable domain, with remaining parts taken from reference TRBV9 and TRBJ1-3, reads DSGVTQTPKHLITATGQRVTLRCSPRSGDLSVYWYQQSLDQGLQFLIQYYNGEERAKGNILERFSAQQFPDLHSELNLSSLELGDSALYFCASSVFSEAISGNTIYFGEGSWLTVV.

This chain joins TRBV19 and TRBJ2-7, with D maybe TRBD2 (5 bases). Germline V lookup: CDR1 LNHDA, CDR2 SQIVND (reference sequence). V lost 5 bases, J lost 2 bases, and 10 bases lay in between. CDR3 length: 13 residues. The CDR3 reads CASSLRDPYEQYF. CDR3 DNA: TGTGCCAGTAGTCTTCGGGATCCCTACGAGCAGTACTTC.

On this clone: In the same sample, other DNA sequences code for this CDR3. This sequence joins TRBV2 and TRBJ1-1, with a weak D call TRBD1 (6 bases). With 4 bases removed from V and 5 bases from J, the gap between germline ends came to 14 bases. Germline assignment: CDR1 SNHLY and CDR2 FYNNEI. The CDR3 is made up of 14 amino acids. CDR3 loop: CASSATGVGTEAFF. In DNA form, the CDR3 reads TGTGCCAGCAGTGCGACAGGAGTAGGAACTGAAGCTTTCTTT.

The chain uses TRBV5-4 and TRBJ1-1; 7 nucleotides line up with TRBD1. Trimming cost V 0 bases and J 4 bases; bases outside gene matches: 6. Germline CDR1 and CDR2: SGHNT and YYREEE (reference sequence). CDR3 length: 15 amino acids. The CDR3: CASSLANRGGTEAFF. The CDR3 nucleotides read TGTGCCAGCAGCTTGGCTAACAGGGGCGGCACTGAAGCTTTCTTT. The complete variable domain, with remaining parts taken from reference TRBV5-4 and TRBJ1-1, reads ETGVTQSPTHLIKTRGQQVTLRCSSQSGHNTVSWYQQALGQGPQFIFQYYREEENGRGNFPPRFSGLQFPNYSSELNVNALELDDSALYLCASSLANRGGTEAFFGQGTRLTVV.

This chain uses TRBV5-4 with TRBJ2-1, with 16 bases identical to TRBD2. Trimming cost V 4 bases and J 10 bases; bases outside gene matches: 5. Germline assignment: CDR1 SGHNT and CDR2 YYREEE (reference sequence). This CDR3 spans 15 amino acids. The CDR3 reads CASSGTSGRGDEQFF. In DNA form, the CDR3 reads TGTGCCAGCAGCGGGACTAGCGGGAGGGGTGACGAGCAGTTCTTC.

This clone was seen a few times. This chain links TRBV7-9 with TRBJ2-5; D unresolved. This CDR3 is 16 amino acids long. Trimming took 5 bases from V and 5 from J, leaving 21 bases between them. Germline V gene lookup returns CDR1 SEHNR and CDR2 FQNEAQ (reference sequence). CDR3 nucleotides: TGTGCCAGCAGCCCTTCTGGCGGAGACCGGTGGGAGACCCAGTACTTC. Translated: CASSPSGGDRWETQYF.

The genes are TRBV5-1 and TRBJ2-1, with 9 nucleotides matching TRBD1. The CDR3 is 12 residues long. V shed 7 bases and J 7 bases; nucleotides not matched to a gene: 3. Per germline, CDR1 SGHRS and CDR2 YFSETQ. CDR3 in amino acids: CASRDRENEQFF. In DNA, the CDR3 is TGCGCCAGCCGGGACAGGGAGAATGAGCAGTTCTTC.

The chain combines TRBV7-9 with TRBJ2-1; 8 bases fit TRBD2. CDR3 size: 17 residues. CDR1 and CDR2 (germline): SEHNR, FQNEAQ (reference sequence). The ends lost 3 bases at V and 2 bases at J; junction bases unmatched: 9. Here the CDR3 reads CASSFTDGGRTYNEQFF. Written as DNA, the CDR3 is TGTGCCAGCAGCTTCACGGACGGCGGGAGGACCTACAATGAGCAGTTCTTC.